This record looks at one T cell receptor (beta chain) sequence and its context. Its matching antigen is unknown. It was template switching that added a universal primer site, and there were unique molecular identifiers on the cDNA. TCRdb re-analysed the 5' RACE reads in MiXCR, keeping a single row per CDR3 protein. The sample includes roughly 250,000 distinct CDR3 sequences, about 14% of them seen just once. These data are taken from a study of identical twins. Notes on the study in general: Clonotypes of the beta chain that were abundant in cord blood carried fewer insertions (memory repertoires showed none). Surplus twin overlap in beta out-of-frame sequences was less pronounced. Models predicted too little out-of-frame TCR alpha sharing in monozygotic twins.

Deletions cut 5 bases from V and 2 bases from J, with 10 bases between. This CDR3 region has 13 residues. Germline V gene data show CDR1 as MNHNY and CDR2 as SVGAGI (reference sequence). This receptor was taken from a woman between 18 and 29 years old in good health. The chain employs TRBV6-6 and TRBJ2-7; D unresolved. Sequencing input: memory (CD45RO+) T cells sorted from blood. CDR3 DNA: TGTGCCAGCAGTCAGGTCGTACCCTACGAGCAGTACTTC. It yields the protein CASSQVVPYEQYF.